Below, 9 T cell receptor beta chains from the same sample are listed, as sequenced in a study of CD8+ T cells in alopecia areata. In each case, RNA was isolated and then reverse transcribed into cDNA as the sequencing template. Data came from immunoSEQ multiplex PCR; TCRdb stores just in-frame clones and leaves some out. The sample includes approximately 150,000 clones, 50% to 65% of them seen just once. Regarding treatment: oral pan-JAK inhibitor, 5-10 mg twice daily. Material: CD4+ T cells sorted from blood, obtained at week 24, from a patient treated with tofacitinib. The receptor source for this set is a human donor with alopecia areata.

With regard to this clone: A much larger clone is a single base away; this may be a read error. The chain employs TRBV5-4 and TRBJ2-1, with 10 bases lining up with TRBD1. CDR3 length: 16 residues. With 9 bases clipped from V and 8 bases from J, the junction kept 17 bases outside the gene matches. Germline-derived CDR1 and CDR2 are SGHNT and YYREEE (reference sequence). This chain's CDR3 is CATSDSGQGDRDEQFF. CDR3 DNA: TGTGCCACCAGTGACAGCGGACAGGGGGACAGGGATGAGCAGTTCTTC.

J is TRBJ2-7 and V is TRBV5-1, with D maybe TRBD2 (6 bases). The length of the CDR3 is 14 residues. Germline values: CDR1 SGHRS, CDR2 YFSETQ. The V end was cut by 4 bases, the J end by 6 bases, with 17 bases between. The CDR3 nucleotides are TGCGCCAGCAGCCCTGGAGGGATGCCTCGCGAGCAGTACTTC. This codes for CASSPGGMPREQYF.

The chain couples TRBV19 to TRBJ1-5, with 7 nucleotides matching TRBD1. Germline V CDR1 and CDR2: LNHDA, SQIVND (reference sequence). This CDR3 region has 16 residues. With V trimmed by 6 bases and J by 5 bases, 13 bases remained unmatched. The CDR3: CASRDPGRGRDQPQHF. In DNA form, the CDR3 reads TGTGCCAGTAGGGACCCGGGCAGGGGGAGGGATCAGCCCCAGCATTTT.

The chain recombines TRBV30 with TRBJ1-1; 7 bases match TRBD1. The CDR3 runs 16 residues. Trimming took 0 bases from V and 0 from J; bases not matched to a gene: 7. From germline, CDR1 is GTSNPN and CDR2 SVGIG (reference sequence). This chain's CDR3 is CAWSVSRDSMNTEAFF. The CDR3 DNA is TGTGCCTGGAGTGTATCAAGGGACAGCATGAACACTGAAGCTTTCTTT.

The chain links TRBV2 to TRBJ2-5, with TRBD2 matching 10 bases. The CDR3 consists of 16 residues. CDR1 SNHLY and CDR2 FYNNEI come from the germline V gene. The ends lost 7 bases at V and 2 bases at J; junction bases unmatched: 10. The CDR3 region has the DNA TGTGCCAGCATTAGGACCGGACTAGCGGAGCAAGAGACCCAGTACTTC. Translated: CASIRTGLAEQETQYF.

The genes are TRBV10-3 and TRBJ1-5; 7 bases align to TRBD1. J lost 9 bases, V lost 5 bases, and 10 bases had no gene match. Germline V gene lookup returns CDR1 ENHRY and CDR2 SYGVKD. This CDR3 has 14 amino acids. CDR3 bases: TGTGCCATCAGTACCGGGACAGCCCAGTCGCCCCAGCATTTT. Translated: CAISTGTAQSPQHF.

This clone has a handful of counts. The V gene is TRBV23-1, the J gene TRBJ2-5; D ambiguous. TRBV23-1 is an ORF for which the function is uncertain. The CDR3 sequence is 15 residues long. Trimming took 5 bases from V and 5 from J, leaving 18 bases between them. The CDR3 protein is CASSAIRIPLETQYF. As DNA, the CDR3 is TGCGCCAGCAGTGCCATTAGGATCCCCCTGGAGACCCAGTACTTC.

The chain uses TRBV19 and TRBJ2-2; D is unclear. The CDR3 runs 14 residues. V was shortened by 6 bases and J by 6 bases, with 14 bases between the two germline ends. Germline CDR1 is LNHDA and CDR2 is SQIVND (reference sequence). The CDR3 coding sequence is TGTGCCAGTAGGCCCAAGCGTGACGCCGGGGAGCTGTTTTTT. Amino acids: CASRPKRDAGELFF.

This clone showed up just once. This chain joins TRBV30 and TRBJ1-5, with TRBD1 identical over 7 bases. The CDR3 is 17 residues long. J lost 4 bases, V lost 2 bases, and 14 bases had no gene match. Germline V lookup: CDR1 GTSNPN, CDR2 SVGIG (reference sequence). CDR3 sequence reads: CAWSKGRTGSTNQPQHF. DNA of the CDR3: TGTGCCTGGAGTAAAGGCCGGACAGGTAGTACGAATCAGCCCCAGCATTTT. The full variable domain, with the rest looked up from reference TRBV30 and TRBJ1-5, is SQTIHQWPATLVQPVGSPLSLECTVEGTSNPNLYWYRQAAGRGLQLLFYSVGIGQISSEVPQNLSASRPQDRQFILSSKKLLLSDSGFYLCAWSKGRTGSTNQPQHFGDGTRLSIL.